These 24 T cell receptor beta chains share one sample of origin, sequenced in a study of cytomegalovirus exposure and HLA in healthy donors. In the PCR, 60 Vbeta and 13 Jbeta primers were used. Only in-frame clones appear in the TCRdb table, and some are missing; sequencing was by immunoSEQ multiplex PCR. The data show 95,000 to 150,000 clones, approximately 65% seen once. Sample: PBMCs. The receptor set was obtained from a man aged 18 to 35 in good health and CMV-seronegative.

A few counts support this clone. V usage is TRBV19 and J usage is TRBJ1-5, with D possibly being TRBD1 (6 bases). The V end was cut by 5 bases, the J end by 0 bases, with 14 bases between. The CDR3 spans 16 residues. Germline CDR1 is LNHDA and CDR2 is SQIVND (reference sequence). CDR3 region: CASSGGQPYSNQPQHF. The CDR3, as DNA: TGTGCCAGTAGTGGCGGACAGCCATATAGCAATCAGCCCCAGCATTTT.

This chain links TRBV4-3 with TRBJ1-1; D perhaps matches TRBD1 (5 bases). The CDR3 spans 14 residues. CDR1 is LGHNA, CDR2 YSLEER, per germline. V lost 0 bases and J lost 7, with 12 bases in between. CDR3 region: CASSQDPGAFEAFF. CDR3 DNA: TGCGCCAGCAGCCAAGATCCTGGGGCGTTTGAAGCTTTCTTT.

The chain joins TRBV2 to TRBJ2-4, with D uncertain. Germline-derived CDR1 and CDR2 are SNHLY and FYNNEI. The CDR3 is made up of 16 amino acids. The ends were cut back, 2 bases at V and 0 bases at J, with 11 bases in the middle. For the CDR3, the DNA is TGTGCCAGCAGTGAATTGGCGGCCTTAGCCAAAAACATTCAGTACTTC. This translates into CASSELAALAKNIQYF.

CDR3 sequence (DNA): TGTGCCAGCAGTTTCGCAGGTTTGTCAGATACGCAGTATTTT. As protein: CASSFAGLSDTQYF. The V and J genes are TRBV27 and TRBJ2-3; no reliable D call. CDR3 length equals 14 residues. CDR1 is MNHEY, CDR2 SMNVEV, per germline (reference sequence). V lost 3 bases, J lost 4 bases, and 11 bases lay in between.

This CDR3 is CASSPSWGDGYEQYF. The CDR3 bases are TGTGCCAGCAGCCCAAGTTGGGGGGACGGCTACGAGCAGTACTTC. The genes are TRBV7-9 and TRBJ2-7; TRBD2 is a possible D gene (6 bases). The CDR3 contains 15 residues. Germline V gene data show CDR1 as SEHNR and CDR2 as FQNEAQ (reference sequence). V lost 5 bases, J lost 3 bases, and 17 bases lay in between.

This clone was counted a few times. The chain links TRBV30 to TRBJ1-6; D uncertain. The CDR3 totals 13 residues. Looked up from germline, CDR1 is GTSNPN and CDR2 is SVGIG (reference sequence). The germline V and J ends were trimmed by 4 bases and 8 bases, with 12 bases remaining between them. The CDR3 DNA sequence: TGTGCCTGGAACGGGGTCGGTTATTCACCCCTCCACTTT. This translates into CAWNGVGYSPLHF. The full variable domain, rest sourced from reference TRBV30 and TRBJ1-6, is SQTIHQWPATLVQPVGSPLSLECTVEGTSNPNLYWYRQAAGRGLQLLFYSVGIGQISSEVPQNLSASRPQDRQFILSSKKLLLSDSGFYLCAWNGVGYSPLHFGNGTRLTVT.

The rearrangement joins TRBV7-9 to TRBJ1-1, with 10 bases that match TRBD1. V shed 1 base and J 3 bases; nucleotides not matched to a gene: 2. The CDR3 is 15 amino acids. The V gene's germline CDR1 is SEHNR and CDR2 FQNEAQ (reference sequence). In nucleotides, the CDR3 is TGTGCCAGCAGCTTAGGGGGGACAGGGGACACTGAAGCTTTCTTT. It encodes CASSLGGTGDTEAFF.

DNA of the CDR3: TGCAGCGTTGAGGGCATTAGCTCCTACGAGCAGTACTTC. It yields the protein CSVEGISSYEQYF. The rearrangement links TRBV29-1 to TRBJ2-7; D is undetermined. From germline, CDR1 is SQVTM and CDR2 ANQGSEA. This CDR3 comprises 13 residues. The V end was cut by 3 bases, the J end by 0 bases, with 9 bases between.

This clone was counted only a few times. The chain combines TRBV4-1 with TRBJ2-5; no definite D call. V lost 1 base to trimming and J lost 4 bases, with 7 bases between them. Germline V lookup: CDR1 MGHRA, CDR2 YSYEKL. The CDR3 covers 13 residues. The CDR3 here is CASSQAAGETQYF. DNA for the CDR3: TGCGCCAGCAGCCAAGCAGCAGGAGAGACCCAGTACTTC.

The gene calls are TRBV6-5 and TRBJ1-1; a weak D match, TRBD1 (6 bases). CDR3 length: 15 amino acids. The V end lost 6 bases, the J end lost 7 bases, and 21 bases lay between the germline ends. Germline V lookup: CDR1 MNHEY, CDR2 SVGAGI. CDR3 DNA: TGTGCCAGCAGCCGTCCATCGATACAGGGTGGTGAAGCTTTCTTT. It is translated as CASSRPSIQGGEAFF.

The genes are TRBV2 and TRBJ1-2; 7 bases map to TRBD1. CDR3 length: 12 residues. V gave up 7 bases and J gave up 8 bases; unmatched junction bases: 7. CDR1 SNHLY and CDR2 FYNNEI come from the germline V gene. The CDR3 is CASKQGQGGYTF. The CDR3 DNA reads TGTGCCAGCAAACAGGGGCAAGGGGGCTACACCTTC.

The gene calls are TRBV27 and TRBJ1-1; D possibly corresponds to TRBD1 (5 bases). V shed 4 bases and J shed 12 bases, with 15 bases lying between them. The CDR3 has 12 residues. Germline assignment: CDR1 MNHEY and CDR2 SMNVEV (reference sequence). CDR3 protein: CASSSFPGQTFF. The CDR3 region has the DNA TGTGCCAGCAGTTCTTTCCCAGGGCAGACTTTCTTT.

This sequence joins TRBV30 and TRBJ1-1; the D gene is possibly TRBD1 (6 bases). The CDR3 is made up of 15 amino acids. Between the trimmed V and J ends, which lost 4 bases and 2 bases, there was a span of 17 bases. CDR1 and CDR2 from the germline V gene are GTSNPN and SVGIG (reference sequence). The chain's CDR3 is CAWTDGRGINTEAFF. The CDR3 bases are TGTGCCTGGACGGACGGCAGGGGAATCAACACTGAAGCTTTCTTT.

The chain combines TRBV28 with TRBJ2-3; 11 bases match TRBD2. V was pared by 7 bases and J by 5 bases, with 14 bases of the junction left unmatched. Germline CDR1 reads MDHEN; CDR2 reads SYDVKM. This CDR3 spans 17 amino acids. The CDR3 reads CASKGSGGAARGDTQYF. DNA for the CDR3: TGTGCCAGCAAAGGTAGCGGGGGGGCGGCTCGGGGAGATACGCAGTATTTT.

This chain joins TRBV27 and TRBJ1-2; 10 bases match TRBD1. V lost 6 bases to trimming and J lost 8 bases; unmatched junction nucleotides: 6. Per the germline V gene, CDR1 is MNHEY and CDR2 is SMNVEV (reference sequence). The CDR3 totals 13 residues. The CDR3 sequence is CASRSGQGGGYTF. The CDR3 DNA follows: TGTGCCAGCAGATCCGGACAGGGGGGCGGCTACACCTTC.

Only a few counts were recorded for this clone. V gene TRBV30 combines with J gene TRBJ2-5; TRBD1 matches 11 bases. TRBJ2-7 matches the DNA end more closely, so the J call is doubtful. This CDR3 has 14 amino acids. Germline loops: CDR1 GTSNPN, CDR2 SVGIG (reference sequence). CDR3 region: CAWSRDRGLYEQYF. The CDR3 nucleotides are TGTGCCTGGAGCCGGGACAGGGGGTTGTACGAGCAGTACTTC.

A remark on this clone: Germline is not matched at one junction end, which may reflect a read error. V and J are TRBV7-9 and TRBJ2-1; unclear D gene. This CDR3 region has 15 residues. Germline CDR1 and CDR2: SEHNR and FQNEAQ (reference sequence). CDR3 DNA sequence: TGTTCCAGCAGCTTAAACCCCCCCAATAGCAATGAGCAGTTCTTC. This encodes CSSSLNPPNSNEQFF.

This chain connects TRBV27 to TRBJ2-3; 7 bases are a match to TRBD2. The V gene end was trimmed by 7 bases and the J gene end by 1 base; junction bases not matched to a gene: 2. CDR1 and CDR2 from the germline V gene are MNHEY and SMNVEV (reference sequence). The CDR3 contains 13 residues. CDR3 loop: CASIGGGTDTQYF. The DNA for the CDR3 is TGTGCCAGCATTGGGGGGGGCACAGATACGCAGTATTTT.

This clone has only a few counts. The chain links TRBV21-1 to TRBJ2-5; TRBD1, as called in the table, went unchecked against the DNA. TRBV21-1 is described as a pseudogene. The CDR3 is 18 residues long. For the CDR3, the DNA is TGTGCCAGCAGCCAACAATTAAAACAGGGGGAGCTTTTCTCGACCCAGTACTTC. Translating it yields CASSQQLKQGELFSTQYF.

The chain recombines TRBV19 with TRBJ2-5, with TRBD1 as a possible D gene (5 bases). V was trimmed by 5 bases and J by 5 bases, leaving 12 bases between them. The CDR3 length is 13 residues. The germline V gene has CDR1 LNHDA and CDR2 SQIVND (reference sequence). The DNA of the CDR3 is TGTGCCAGTAGTGACCGTTCAGGGGAGACCCAGTACTTC. Protein sequence: CASSDRSGETQYF.

The chain has TRBV30 and TRBJ2-4; D possibly corresponds to TRBD2 (5 bases). V was pared by 5 bases and J by 15 bases, with 20 bases between. Germline values: CDR1 GTSNPN, CDR2 SVGIG (reference sequence). The CDR3 runs to 12 residues. The CDR3: CAWGGLAFQRYF. The CDR3 bases are TGTGCCTGGGGCGGGCTGGCATTCCAAAGGTACTTC.

The chain employs TRBV5-1 and TRBJ2-1; a weak D match, TRBD2 (5 bases). CDR1 is SGHRS and CDR2 is YFSETQ in the germline V gene. V shed 4 bases and J shed 0 bases, with 11 bases lying between them. This CDR3 comprises 15 residues. The CDR3 DNA reads as TGCGCCAGCAGCCCCGGACTGAGCTCCTACAATGAGCAGTTCTTC. It yields the protein CASSPGLSSYNEQFF.

This clone showed up just once. The V and J genes are TRBV9 and TRBJ1-1; TRBD1 is a possible D gene (6 bases). V lost 4 bases and J lost 1, with 11 bases in between. Germline CDR1 and CDR2: SGDLS and YYNGEE. The CDR3 runs 14 residues. CDR3 DNA: TGTGCCAGCAGCCCCACGACAGGGAACACTGAAGCTTTCTTT. It codes for CASSPTTGNTEAFF.

V and J are TRBV7-8 and TRBJ2-3, with 8 bases matching TRBD2. CDR1 is SGHVS and CDR2 is FQNEAQ in the germline V gene. The CDR3 loop spans 14 amino acids. Trimming took 6 bases from V and 4 from J; bases not matched to a gene: 6. CDR3: CASSVSGAPDTQYF. In DNA, the CDR3 is TGTGCCAGCAGTGTTAGCGGGGCCCCAGATACGCAGTATTTT.